A single sample gave rise to the 13 T cell receptor beta chains below, sequenced in a study of T cell repertoires in cytomegalovirus infection. TCRdb independently ran MiXCR on the reads; one entry per CDR3 protein. The sample has hundreds of thousands of distinct CDR3 sequences; around 10% are singletons. Input material: PBMCs. The receptors come from a human donor in good health (CMV status not recorded). Some clones in this sample may be carry-over from other donors' samples.

In its sample, this clonotype was seen many times. This sequence joins TRBV18 and TRBJ1-2, with D unresolved. Germline V gene data show CDR1 as KGHSH and CDR2 as LQKENI. Trimming took off 2 bases at V and 3 bases at J, with 13 bases between the two ends. The CDR3 spans 15 residues. As DNA, the CDR3 is TGTGCCAGCTCACCAGGGCCGGGCACCGACTATGGCTACACCTTC. This sequence encodes CASSPGPGTDYGYTF.

This clonotype was found many times. This rearrangement joins TRBV7-8 to TRBJ2-7, with 8 bases identical to TRBD1. The V gene end was trimmed by 1 base and the J gene end by 3 bases; junction bases not matched to a gene: 5. There are 15 residues in the CDR3. Germline CDR1 is SGHVS and CDR2 is FQNEAQ. In DNA form, the CDR3 reads TGTGCCAGCAGCTTAGAGAGGACAGGGTTCTACGAGCAGTACTTC. Translated, it gives CASSLERTGFYEQYF.

This clonotype was seen ten or more times. The J gene is TRBJ1-5, the V gene TRBV27, with a possible D match to TRBD1 (5 bases). Looked up from germline, CDR1 is MNHEY and CDR2 is SMNVEV (reference sequence). The CDR3 length is 15 residues. Deletions cut 5 bases from V and 2 bases from J, with 13 bases between. CDR3: CASSPGIEGNQPQHF. The CDR3, as DNA: TGTGCCAGCAGTCCAGGGATCGAGGGCAATCAGCCCCAGCATTTT.

Ten or more counts support this clonotype. The gene calls are TRBV12-3 or TRBV12-4 and TRBJ2-1; 13 bases map to TRBD2. Trimming at V came to 7 bases and at J to 9 bases, leaving 9 bases not matched to a gene. The CDR3 has 15 amino acids. The CDR3, as DNA: TGTGCCAGCAACCCGACTAGCGGGGGGACGGGTGAGCAGTTCTTC. Protein sequence: CASNPTSGGTGEQFF.

This clonotype showed up just a few times. The chain has TRBV6-5 and TRBJ2-1, with a possible D match to TRBD1 (6 bases). Trimming removed 10 bases from V and 2 bases from J, with 12 bases in between. CDR3 size: 13 residues. Germline-derived CDR1 and CDR2 are MNHEY and SVGAGI. CDR3 sequence (DNA): TGTGCCACCCGCAGGGGAACCTACAATGAGCAGTTCTTC. It codes for CATRRGTYNEQFF.

This clonotype was detected many times. The J gene is TRBJ1-5, the V gene TRBV27, with 9 bases identical to TRBD1. CDR1 is MNHEY, CDR2 SMNVEV, per germline (reference sequence). The CDR3 has 15 residues. The J segment lost 3 bases and the V segment lost 7 bases, leaving 7 bases of the junction unmatched. CDR3 sequence: CASKMDRGNNQPQHF. The CDR3 region has the DNA TGTGCCAGCAAGATGGACAGGGGTAACAATCAGCCCCAGCATTTT.

Turning to this clonotype: With a much larger clone just one base away, this may be a read error. V is TRBV29-1 and J is TRBJ2-1; possible D gene TRBD2, 5 bases. CDR3 length equals 14 residues. V was trimmed by 4 bases and J by 1 base, leaving 11 bases between them. The germline V gene encodes CDR1 SQVTM and CDR2 ANQGSEA. This CDR3 reads CSVAGGESYNEQFF. The CDR3, as DNA: TGCAGCGTTGCTGGAGGCGAATCCTACAATGAGCAGTTCTTC.

This clonotype came up many times. V is TRBV12-3 or TRBV12-4 and J is TRBJ1-2; 7 bases match TRBD1. V shed 7 bases, J shed 8 bases, and the junction held 7 bases outside the gene matches. The CDR3 loop spans 12 amino acids. The CDR3 reads CASKRQGEGYTF. DNA of the CDR3: TGTGCCAGCAAAAGACAGGGCGAAGGCTACACCTTC.

The chain combines TRBV13 with TRBJ1-5, with 10 bases aligning to TRBD1. The CDR3 extends over 15 amino acids. With V trimmed by 4 bases and J by 6 bases, 6 bases remained unmatched. CDR1 and CDR2 (germline): PRHDT, FYEKMQ (reference sequence). The CDR3 DNA follows: TGTGCCAGCAGCTCGGGGACAGGGGTAAGTCAGCCCCAGCATTTT. This codes for CASSSGTGVSQPQHF. The full variable domain, rest sourced from reference TRBV13 and TRBJ1-5, is AAGVIQSPRHLIKEKRETATLKCYPIPRHDTVYWYQQGPGQDPQFLISFYEKMQSDKGSIPDRFSAQQFSDYHSELNMSSLELGDSALYFCASSSGTGVSQPQHFGDGTRLSIL.

This clonotype showed up many times. This chain joins TRBV7-9 and TRBJ2-5, with D maybe TRBD1 (6 bases). The V and J ends lost 5 bases and 2 bases respectively, with 24 bases between them. Germline assignment: CDR1 SEHNR and CDR2 FQNEAQ (reference sequence). CDR3 length equals 18 residues. CDR3 nucleotide sequence: TGTGCCAGCAGCCCTAAGGTGGGGGCGCGGCTCGCACAAGAGACCCAGTACTTC. Translated: CASSPKVGARLAQETQYF.

The chain carries TRBV7-9 and TRBJ1-4; 10 bases align to TRBD1. This CDR3 is 16 amino acids long. CDR1 is SEHNR, CDR2 FQNEAQ, per germline (reference sequence). J lost 6 bases, V lost 5 bases, and 9 bases had no gene match. The CDR3, as DNA: TGTGCCAGCAGCGACCCTGCCGGGACAGGGGATGAAAAACTGTTTTTT. This translates into CASSDPAGTGDEKLFF.

This clonotype was picked up many times. The CDR3, as DNA: TGTGCCAGCGACAAGGGGGTCAGACGGACCGGGGAGCTGTTTTTT. Its protein product is CASDKGVRRTGELFF. This rearrangement joins TRBV7-2 to TRBJ2-2; TRBD1 might be the D (6 bases). Trimming took 8 bases from V and 5 from J, leaving 18 bases between them. Germline V gene data show CDR1 as SGHTA and CDR2 as FQGNSA. The CDR3 runs to 15 residues.

To note about this clonotype: The junction differs from germline at one of its ends, possibly a read error. The chain employs TRBV20-1 and TRBJ2-1, with TRBD1 matching 8 bases. The germline V gene has CDR1 DFQATT and CDR2 SNEGSKA (reference sequence). This CDR3 is 12 amino acids long. CDR3 region: CSAKGGDRPIYF. As DNA, the CDR3 is TGCAGTGCTAAGGGCGGGGACAGGCCCATCTACTTC.